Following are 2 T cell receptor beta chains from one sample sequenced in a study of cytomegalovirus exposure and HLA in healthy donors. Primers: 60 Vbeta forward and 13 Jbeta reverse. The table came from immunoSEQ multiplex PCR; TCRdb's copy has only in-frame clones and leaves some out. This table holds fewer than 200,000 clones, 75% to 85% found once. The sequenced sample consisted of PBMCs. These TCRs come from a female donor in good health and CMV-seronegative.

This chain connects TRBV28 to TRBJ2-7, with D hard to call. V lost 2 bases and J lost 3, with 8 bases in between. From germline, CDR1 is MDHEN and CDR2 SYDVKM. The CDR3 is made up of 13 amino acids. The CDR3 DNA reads TGTGCCAGCAGTTTAGACGGAGTCTACGAGCAGTACTTC. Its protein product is CASSLDGVYEQYF.

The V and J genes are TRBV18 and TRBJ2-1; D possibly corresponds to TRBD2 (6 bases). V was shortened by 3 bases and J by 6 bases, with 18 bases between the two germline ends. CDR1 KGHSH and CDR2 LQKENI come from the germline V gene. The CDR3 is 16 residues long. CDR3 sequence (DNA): TGTGCCAGCTCACCCCCGGGCGGGGCGCTGGGCAATGAGCAGTTCTTC. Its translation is CASSPPGGALGNEQFF.